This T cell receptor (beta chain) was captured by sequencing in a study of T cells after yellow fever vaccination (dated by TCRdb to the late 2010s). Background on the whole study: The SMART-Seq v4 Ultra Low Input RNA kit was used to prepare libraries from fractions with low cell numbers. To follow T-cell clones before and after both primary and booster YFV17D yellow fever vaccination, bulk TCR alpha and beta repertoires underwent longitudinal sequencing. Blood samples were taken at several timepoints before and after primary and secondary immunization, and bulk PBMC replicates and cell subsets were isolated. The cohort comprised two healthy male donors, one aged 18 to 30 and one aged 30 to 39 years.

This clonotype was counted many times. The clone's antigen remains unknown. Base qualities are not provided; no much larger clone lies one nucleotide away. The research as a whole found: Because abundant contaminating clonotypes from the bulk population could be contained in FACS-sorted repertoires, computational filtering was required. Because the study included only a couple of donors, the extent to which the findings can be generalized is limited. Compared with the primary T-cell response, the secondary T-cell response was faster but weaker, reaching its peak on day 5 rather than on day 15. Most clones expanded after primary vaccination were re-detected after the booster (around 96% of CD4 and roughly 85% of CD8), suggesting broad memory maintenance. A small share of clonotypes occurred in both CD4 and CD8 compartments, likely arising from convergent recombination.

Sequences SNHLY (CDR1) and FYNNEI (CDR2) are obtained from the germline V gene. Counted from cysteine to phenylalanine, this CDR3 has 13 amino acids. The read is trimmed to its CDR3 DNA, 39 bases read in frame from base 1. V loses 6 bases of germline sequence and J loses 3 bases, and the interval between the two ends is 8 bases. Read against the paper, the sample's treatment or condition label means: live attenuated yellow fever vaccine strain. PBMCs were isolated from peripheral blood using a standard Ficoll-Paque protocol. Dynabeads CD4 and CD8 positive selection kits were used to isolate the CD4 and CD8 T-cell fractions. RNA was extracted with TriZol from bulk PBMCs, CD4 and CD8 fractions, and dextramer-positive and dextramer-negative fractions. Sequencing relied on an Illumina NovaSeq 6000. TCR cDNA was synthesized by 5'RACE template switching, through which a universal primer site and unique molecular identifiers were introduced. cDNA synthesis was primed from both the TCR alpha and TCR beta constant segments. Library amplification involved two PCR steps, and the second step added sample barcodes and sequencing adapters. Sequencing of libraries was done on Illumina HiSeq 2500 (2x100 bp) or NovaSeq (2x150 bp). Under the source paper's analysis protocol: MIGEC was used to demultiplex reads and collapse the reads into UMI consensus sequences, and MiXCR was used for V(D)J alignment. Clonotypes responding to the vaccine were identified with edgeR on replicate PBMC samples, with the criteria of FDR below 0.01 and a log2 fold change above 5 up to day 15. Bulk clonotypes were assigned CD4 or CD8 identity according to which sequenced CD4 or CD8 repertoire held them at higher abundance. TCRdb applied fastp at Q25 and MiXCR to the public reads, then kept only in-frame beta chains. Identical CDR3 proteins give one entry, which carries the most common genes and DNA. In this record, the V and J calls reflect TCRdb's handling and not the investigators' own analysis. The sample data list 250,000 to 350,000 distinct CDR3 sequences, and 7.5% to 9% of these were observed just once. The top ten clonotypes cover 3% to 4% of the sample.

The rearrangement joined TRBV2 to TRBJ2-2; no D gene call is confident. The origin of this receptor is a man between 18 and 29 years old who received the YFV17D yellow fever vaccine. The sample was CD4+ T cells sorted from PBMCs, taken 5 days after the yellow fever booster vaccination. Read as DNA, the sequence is TGTGCCAGCAGCGTTGATTACACCGGGGAGCTGTTTTTT. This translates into CASSVDYTGELFF.